This T cell receptor (beta chain) was recorded in a study of cytomegalovirus exposure and HLA in healthy donors. This CDR3 spans 15 amino acids. V lost 3 bases, J lost 4 bases, and 4 bases stayed unmatched. The germline CDR1 and CDR2 sequences are MNHEY and SMNVEV (reference sequence). Although they were nominally healthy when sampled, donors likely had unrecorded immune exposures. As for this clone: Its antigen is undetermined.

Points from the study as a whole: In a later analysis, at a false discovery rate of 0.05, some 17,000 TCR beta sequences were associated with HLA alleles. Reported findings show TCR beta sequences accurately forecast HLA-A and HLA-B alleles in most subjects.

PCR primers comprised 60 Vbeta and 13 Jbeta primers. Original data processing: An analysis performed later counted roughly 79 million unique TCR beta chains (roughly 11 million of them shared). TCRdb's copy holds only in-frame clones and misses some; the assay was immunoSEQ multiplex PCR. V, J and clone size derive from that table, while D and trimming were established from the DNA sequence. The profile shows about 120,000 clones, about 74% of them singletons. This TCR was recovered from a male donor in good health and CMV-seronegative. Sequenced sample: PBMCs. The rearrangement uses TRBV27 and TRBJ2-2; 8 nucleotides agree with TRBD2. CDR3 protein: CASSFGTSATGELFF. The CDR3 bases are TGTGCCAGCAGTTTCGGGACTAGTGCCACCGGGGAGCTGTTTTTT.